This section outlines one T cell receptor beta chain sequence together with its context. This table comes from immunoSEQ multiplex PCR, and its TCRdb copy is limited to in-frame clones, with some not included. This table has approximately 130,000 clones, roughly 87% appearing once. These data come from a study of T cell responses to AZD1222 COVID-19 vaccine. Germline values: CDR1 SGHTA, CDR2 FQGTGA. Trimming took off 5 bases at V and 7 bases at J, with 9 bases between the two ends. This CDR3 has 12 residues. The chain carries TRBV7-3 and TRBJ2-1; D is ambiguous. Sequencing used peripheral blood, obtained 28 days after the second AZD1222 dose. The TCR was taken from an adult who received the AZD1222 COVID-19 vaccine. This CDR3 reads CASSKEINEQFF. The CDR3 nucleotides read TGTGCCAGCAGCAAAGAAATAAATGAGCAGTTCTTC.